These 14 T cell receptor beta chains came from one sample sequenced in a study of identical twins. MiXCR, run by TCRdb on the 5' RACE reads, gives a single entry per CDR3 protein. This sample has 400,000 to 500,000 distinct CDR3 sequences, with less than 20% found just once. Sequenced sample: naive T cells sorted from blood. The origin of the receptors is a man aged 50-60 years in good health.

Many counts were recorded for this clonotype. The chain is built from TRBV4-1 and TRBJ2-7; no clear D. The CDR3 totals 13 residues. V lost 3 bases and J lost 3, with 9 bases in between. The germline gives CDR1 MGHRA, CDR2 YSYEKL. CDR3 in amino acids: CASSQWLNYEQYF. The CDR3 bases are TGCGCCAGCAGCCAGTGGTTAAACTACGAGCAGTACTTC.

This clonotype was seen repeatedly, ten times or more. The chain combines TRBV7-2 with TRBJ2-7, with 12 bases that match TRBD2. The CDR3 sequence is 17 residues long. Germline V CDR1 and CDR2: SGHTA, FQGNSA. V trimming: 0 bases; J trimming: 7 bases; junction bases outside the gene matches: 10. CDR3 in amino acids: CASSLAFRLAGAGEQYF. The CDR3 DNA follows: TGTGCCAGCAGCTTAGCGTTTCGACTAGCGGGGGCGGGGGAGCAGTACTTC.

The chain combines TRBV12-3 or TRBV12-4 with TRBJ2-1; 10 bases align to TRBD2. This CDR3 contains 15 residues. The trim removed 7 bases at V and 7 bases at J, leaving 10 bases unmatched. CDR3 nucleotides: TGTGCCAGCACCCTCAGCGGGAGGGCCCGGAATGAGCAGTTCTTC. As protein: CASTLSGRARNEQFF.

The sample holds a few counts of this clonotype. The chain uses TRBV5-1 and TRBJ1-2, with 8 positions matching TRBD1. The CDR3 covers 16 residues. Unmatched junction bases numbered 8, after V lost 3 bases and J lost 1 base. The germline V gene has CDR1 SGHRS and CDR2 YFSETQ. In DNA, the CDR3 is TGCGCCAGCAGCTCTGGCTGGACAGGGCTTAACTATGGCTACACCTTC. Protein: CASSSGWTGLNYGYTF.

This clonotype has just a few counts. V gene TRBV10-3 combines with J gene TRBJ2-7; TRBD1 agrees at 8 bases. In germline, CDR1 is ENHRY, CDR2 SYGVKD. The V gene end was trimmed by 6 bases and the J gene end by 3 bases; junction bases not matched to a gene: 7. The CDR3 is made up of 14 amino acids. The CDR3 nucleotides are TGTGCCATCAGAAAGGACAGGGTAAGCTACGAGCAGTACTTC. This gives the protein CAIRKDRVSYEQYF.

V and J are TRBV6-5 and TRBJ2-2; D call uncertain. V dropped 0 bases and J dropped 6 bases, with 11 bases sitting between them. The CDR3 is 15 amino acids. CDR1 is MNHEY, CDR2 SVGAGI, per germline. CDR3 in DNA: TGTGCCAGCAGTTACTCACCGACCGTTCCCGGGGAGCTGTTTTTT. Residues: CASSYSPTVPGELFF.

DNA of the CDR3: TGTGCCAGCAGGCGCCCGACAGAACTTAACGAGCAGTACTTC. Translated, it gives CASRRPTELNEQYF. This chain joins TRBV6-1 and TRBJ2-7; D perhaps matches TRBD1 (5 bases). CDR1 is MNHNS, CDR2 SASEGT, per germline. The germline V and J ends were trimmed by 6 bases and 5 bases, with 17 bases remaining between them. The CDR3 is 14 amino acids.

This sequence joins TRBV7-9 and TRBJ1-2; D might be TRBD1 (5 bases). V dropped 5 bases and J dropped 7 bases, with 20 bases sitting between them. Germline CDR1 and CDR2: SEHNR and FQNEAQ (reference sequence). The CDR3 runs to 15 residues. The CDR3 coding sequence is TGTGCCAGCAGCCAAATGGCCTCGACAGAGTTTGGCTACACCTTC. Encoded protein: CASSQMASTEFGYTF.

For this clonotype: An end of the junction does not agree with germline; a read error may underlie this. The V call is TRBV7-8, the J call TRBJ2-7; D remains ambiguous. The CDR3 loop spans 13 amino acids. Germline values: CDR1 SGHVS, CDR2 FQNEAQ. The CDR3 here is CASSLGGVAALVF. CDR3 DNA: TGTGCCAGCAGCTTAGGTGGGGTAGCCGCTCTCGTCTTC.

This chain connects TRBV7-9 to TRBJ2-3; D might be TRBD2 (5 bases). This CDR3 has 16 residues. The germline CDR1 and CDR2 sequences are SEHNR and FQNEAQ (reference sequence). The V gene lost 5 bases and the J gene lost 1 base, with 16 bases spanning the gap. DNA for the CDR3: TGTGCCAGCAGCCCCGAACGAGGGAGAGGCACAGATACGCAGTATTTT. It specifies CASSPERGRGTDTQYF.

This clonotype was detected only a few times. The rearrangement uses TRBV12-3 or TRBV12-4 and TRBJ1-5; a possible D gene is TRBD1 (5 bases). The V end was cut by 2 bases, the J end by 0 bases, with 11 bases between. The CDR3 runs to 16 residues. The CDR3 nucleotides are TGTGCCAGCAGTTTATTACTGGGGGATAGCAATCAGCCCCAGCATTTT. The encoded protein is CASSLLLGDSNQPQHF.

The chain has TRBV20-1 and TRBJ2-3; TRBD2 agrees at 9 bases. V lost 6 bases and J lost 3; bases outside the gene matches: 7. From germline, CDR1 is DFQATT and CDR2 SNEGSKA (reference sequence). This CDR3 is built from 14 residues. This CDR3 is CSARGAGGTDTQYF. CDR3 coding DNA: TGCAGTGCCCGAGGCGCGGGAGGGACAGATACGCAGTATTTT.

This chain links TRBV5-6 with TRBJ2-2; tentative D call: TRBD1 (7 bases). Germline V gene data show CDR1 as SGHDT and CDR2 as YYEEEE. V lost 4 bases, J lost 4 bases, and 17 bases lay in between. The length of the CDR3 is 16 residues. CDR3 DNA sequence: TGTGCCAGCAGCCCTTTGGAGGGGGCGCGCACCGGGGAGCTGTTTTTT. Translating gives CASSPLEGARTGELFF.

The chain uses TRBV29-1 and TRBJ2-3; no firm D call. The CDR3 spans 15 residues. The V end was cut by 2 bases, the J end by 4 bases, with 16 bases between. Germline CDR1 reads SQVTM; CDR2 reads ANQGSEA. CDR3 in amino acids: CSVEFSWRLADTQYF. In DNA form, the CDR3 reads TGCAGCGTTGAATTTTCGTGGCGGCTGGCAGATACGCAGTATTTT.